This paragraph reports one TCR beta chain. Antigen unknown. The sample is drawn from a study of OX40 agonist ivuxolimab in advanced cancers. On the study more broadly: Ivuxolimab doses were 0.01, 0.1, 0.3, 1.5, 3 or 10 mg/kg every 2 weeks. People in dose escalation had one of these cancers: hepatocellular carcinoma, melanoma, renal cell or head and neck cancer.

Study-level results: Clones of CD4+ and CD8+ blood T cells grew by week 6 at doses of 0.1 to 3.0 mg/kg. Which antigen the expanded peripheral T cells recognized is unknown.

V was trimmed by 2 bases and J by 2 bases, leaving 13 bases between them. Germline CDR1 reads MNHEY; CDR2 reads SVGAGI. CDR3 length: 15 amino acids. Method: immunoSEQ multiplex PCR; TCRdb's copy keeps in-frame clones and lacks some. The sample includes about 110,000 clones, about 91% of them seen just once. The TCR was taken from an adult with an advanced solid tumor such as melanoma, head and neck, liver or kidney cancer. Here the sequenced sample was CD4+ or CD8+ T cells sorted from blood, taken in a trial of the OX40 agonist ivuxolimab. The chain uses TRBV6-5 and TRBJ2-7, with D possibly being TRBD1 (5 bases). The CDR3 nucleotides are TGTGCCAGCAGTTACCAAAGGGGCGTCCCCTACGAGCAGTACTTC. It translates to CASSYQRGVPYEQYF.